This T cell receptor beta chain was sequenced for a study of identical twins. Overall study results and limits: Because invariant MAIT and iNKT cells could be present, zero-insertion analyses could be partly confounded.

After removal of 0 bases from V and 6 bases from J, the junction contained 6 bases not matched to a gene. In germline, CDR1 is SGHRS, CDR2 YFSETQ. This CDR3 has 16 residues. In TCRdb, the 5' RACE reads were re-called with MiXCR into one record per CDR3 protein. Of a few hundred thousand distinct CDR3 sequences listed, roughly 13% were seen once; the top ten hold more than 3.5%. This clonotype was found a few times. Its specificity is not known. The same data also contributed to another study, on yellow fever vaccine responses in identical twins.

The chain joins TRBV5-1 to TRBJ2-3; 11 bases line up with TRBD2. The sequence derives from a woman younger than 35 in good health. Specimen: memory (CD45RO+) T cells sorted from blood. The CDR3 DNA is TGCGCCAGCAGCTTGGATAGCGGGGGGGCCTTGGATACGCAGTATTTT. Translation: CASSLDSGGALDTQYF.